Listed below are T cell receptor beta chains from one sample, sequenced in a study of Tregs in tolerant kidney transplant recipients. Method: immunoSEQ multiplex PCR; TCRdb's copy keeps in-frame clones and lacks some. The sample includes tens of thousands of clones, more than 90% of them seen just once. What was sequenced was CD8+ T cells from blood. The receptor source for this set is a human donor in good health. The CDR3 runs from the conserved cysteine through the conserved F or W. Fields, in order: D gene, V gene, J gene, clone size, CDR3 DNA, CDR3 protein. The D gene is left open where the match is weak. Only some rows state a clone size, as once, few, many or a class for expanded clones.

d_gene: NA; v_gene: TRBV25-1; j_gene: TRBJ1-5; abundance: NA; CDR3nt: TGTGCCAGCATAAGTCAGGTTTGGGACAATCAGCCCCAGCATTTT; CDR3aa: CASISQVWDNQPQHF
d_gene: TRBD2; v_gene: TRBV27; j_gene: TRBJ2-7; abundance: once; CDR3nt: TGTGCCAGCAGACTAGCGGGAGGCCCCTACGAGCAGTACTTC; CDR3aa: CASRLAGGPYEQYF
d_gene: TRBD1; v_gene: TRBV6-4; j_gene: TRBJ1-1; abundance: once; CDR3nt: TGTGCCAGCAGTGACTCGACAGGGACGGGTGAAGCTTTCTTT; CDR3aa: CASSDSTGTGEAFF
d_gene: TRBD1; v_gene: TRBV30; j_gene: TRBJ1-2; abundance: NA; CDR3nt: TGTGCCTGGAGTCTGGCCCCTACACAGGGGAGTGGCTACACCTTC; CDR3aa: CAWSLAPTQGSGYTF
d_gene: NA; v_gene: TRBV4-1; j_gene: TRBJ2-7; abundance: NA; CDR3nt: TGCGCCAGCAGCCAAGTCAGCGGAGGGGCTTCGCTGGGGTTACCCTACGAGCAGTACTTC; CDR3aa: CASSQVSGGASLGLPYEQYF
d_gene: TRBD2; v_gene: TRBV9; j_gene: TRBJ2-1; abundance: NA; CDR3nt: TGTGCCAGCAGCGCAGCAGTACTAGCGGGTGATGAGCAGTTCTTC; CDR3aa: CASSAAVLAGDEQFF
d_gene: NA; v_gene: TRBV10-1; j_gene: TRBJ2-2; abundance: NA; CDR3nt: TGCGCCAGCAGTGACCCGGCAGGGGTGGCCGGGGAGCTGTTTTTT; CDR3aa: CASSDPAGVAGELFF
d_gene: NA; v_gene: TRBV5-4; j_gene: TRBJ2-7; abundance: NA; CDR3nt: TGTGCCAGCAGCTTGGGGGGCGCTAGGTACGAGCAGTACTTC; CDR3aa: CASSLGGARYEQYF
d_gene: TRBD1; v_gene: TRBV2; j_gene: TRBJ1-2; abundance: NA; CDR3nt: TGTGCCAGCAGAGGCGACAGGGGCTATGGCTACACCTTC; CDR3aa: CASRGDRGYGYTF
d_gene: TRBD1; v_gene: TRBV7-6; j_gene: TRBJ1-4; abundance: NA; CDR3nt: TGTGCCAGCAGCCGAAAACAGGGGGGTCGGGAAAAACTGTTTTTT; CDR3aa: CASSRKQGGREKLFF
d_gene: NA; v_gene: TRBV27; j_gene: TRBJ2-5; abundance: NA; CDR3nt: TGTGCCAGCAGTTCCCAAGAGACCCAGTACTTC; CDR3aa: CASSSQETQYF
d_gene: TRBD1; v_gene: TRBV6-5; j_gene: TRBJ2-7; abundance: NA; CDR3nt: TGTGCCAGCAGCGTGGGACAGGGGGCCTCCTACGAGCAGTACTTC; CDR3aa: CASSVGQGASYEQYF
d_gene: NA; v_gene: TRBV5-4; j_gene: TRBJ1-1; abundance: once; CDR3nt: TGTGCCAGCAGCTTTACGGGGAACACTGAAGCTTTCTTT; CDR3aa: CASSFTGNTEAFF
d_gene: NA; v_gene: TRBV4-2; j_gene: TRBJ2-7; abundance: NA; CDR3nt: TGTGCCAGCAGCGCCGGGACCAGCTCCTACGAGCAGTACTTC; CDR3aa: CASSAGTSSYEQYF
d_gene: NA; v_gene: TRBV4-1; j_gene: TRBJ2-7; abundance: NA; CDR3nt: TGCGCCAGCAGCCAAGATCCGCGGGGCTACGAGCAGTACTTC; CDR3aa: CASSQDPRGYEQYF
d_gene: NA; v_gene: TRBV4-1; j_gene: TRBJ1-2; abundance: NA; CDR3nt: TGCGCCAGCAGCCAGATGAACAGGGACACTAACTATGGCTACACCTTC; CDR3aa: CASSQMNRDTNYGYTF
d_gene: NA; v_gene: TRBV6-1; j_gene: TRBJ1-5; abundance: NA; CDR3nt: TGTGCCAGCAGTGAAGTGGCGGTTAGCAATCAGCCCCAGCATTTT; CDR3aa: CASSEVAVSNQPQHF
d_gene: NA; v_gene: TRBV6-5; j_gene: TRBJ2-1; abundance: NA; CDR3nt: TGTGCCAGCAGTATCCGGGACCAGATATACAATGAGCAGTTCTTC; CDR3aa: CASSIRDQIYNEQFF
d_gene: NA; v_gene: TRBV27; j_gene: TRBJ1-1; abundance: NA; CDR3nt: TGTGCCAGCAGTCCTATTCAAGGGGAGGGGACTGAAGCTTTCTTT; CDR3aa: CASSPIQGEGTEAFF
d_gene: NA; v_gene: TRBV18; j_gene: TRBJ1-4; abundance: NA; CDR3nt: TGTGCCAGCTCCTTTCCCCCCTACAAGGAAGGGGCTAATGAAAAACTGTTTTTT; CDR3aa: CASSFPPYKEGANEKLFF
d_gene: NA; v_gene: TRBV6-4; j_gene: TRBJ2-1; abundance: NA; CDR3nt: TGTGCCAGCAGTGTTGTTAGGGGCGAGAATGAGCAGTTCTTC; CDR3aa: CASSVVRGENEQFF
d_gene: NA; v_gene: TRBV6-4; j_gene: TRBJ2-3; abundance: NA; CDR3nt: TGTGCCAGCAGTGAAGGACAGGGAGGGTACACAGATACGCAGTATTTT; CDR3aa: CASSEGQGGYTDTQYF
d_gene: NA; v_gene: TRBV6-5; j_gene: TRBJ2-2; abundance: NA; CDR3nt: TGTGCCAGCAGTTCTATGGACACCGGGGAGCTGTTTTTT; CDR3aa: CASSSMDTGELFF
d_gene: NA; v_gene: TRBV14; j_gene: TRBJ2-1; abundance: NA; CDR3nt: TGTGCCAGCAGCCAAGGGGTTTGGGGGGACAATGAGCAGTTCTTC; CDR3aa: CASSQGVWGDNEQFF
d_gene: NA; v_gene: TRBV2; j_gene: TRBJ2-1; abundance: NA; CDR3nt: TGTGCCAGGGACTTGGGCTCCTACAATGAGCAGTTCTTC; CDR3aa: CARDLGSYNEQFF
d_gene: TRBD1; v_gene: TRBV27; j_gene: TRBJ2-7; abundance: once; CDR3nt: TGTGCCACCTCGGGACAGAACTACGAGCAGTACTTC; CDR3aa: CATSGQNYEQYF
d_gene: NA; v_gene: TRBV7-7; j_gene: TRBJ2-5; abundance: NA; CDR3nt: TGTGCTAGCAGCTTTGGCTGGGGACACCAAGAGACCCAGTACTTC; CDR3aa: CASSFGWGHQETQYF
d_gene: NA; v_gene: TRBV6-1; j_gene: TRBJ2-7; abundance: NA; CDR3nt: TGTGCCAGCAGTATCAGGGGCGCAGGGTCCTACGAGCAGTACTTC; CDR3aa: CASSIRGAGSYEQYF
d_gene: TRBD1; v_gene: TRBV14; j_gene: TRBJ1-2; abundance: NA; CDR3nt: TGTGCCAGCAGCCGGCCGGGACAGACCTTTTATGGCTACACCTTC; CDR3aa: CASSRPGQTFYGYTF
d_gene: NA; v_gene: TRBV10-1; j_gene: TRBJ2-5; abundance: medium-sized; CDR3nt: TGCGCCAGCAGTGGCGGGGACGCCGGGACCCAGTACTTC; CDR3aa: CASSGGDAGTQYF
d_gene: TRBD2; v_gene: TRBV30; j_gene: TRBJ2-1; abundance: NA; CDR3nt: TGTGCCTGGAGACGAGGGACTAGACCTTACAATGAGCAGTTCTTC; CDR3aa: CAWRRGTRPYNEQFF
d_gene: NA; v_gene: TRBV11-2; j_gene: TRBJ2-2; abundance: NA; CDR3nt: TGTGCCAGCAGCTTAGGGTTTACCGGGGAGCTGTTTTTT; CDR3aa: CASSLGFTGELFF
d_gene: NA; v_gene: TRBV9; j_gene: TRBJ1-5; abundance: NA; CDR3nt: TGTGCCAGCAGCGTAGAGGGTACTCAGCCCCAGCATTTT; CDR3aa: CASSVEGTQPQHF
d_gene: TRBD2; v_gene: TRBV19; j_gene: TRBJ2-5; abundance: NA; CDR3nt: TGTGCCAGTAGTTACCAGCGGGGGCGGCCTTGGGAGACCCAGTACTTC; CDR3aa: CASSYQRGRPWETQYF
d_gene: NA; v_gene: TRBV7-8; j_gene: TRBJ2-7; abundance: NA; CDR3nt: TGTGCCAGCAGCTCCCTACTAAGGGAAGCTGCCTCATACGAGCAGTACTTC; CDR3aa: CASSSLLREAASYEQYF
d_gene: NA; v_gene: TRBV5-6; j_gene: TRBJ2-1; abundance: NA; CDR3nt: TGTGCCAGCAGCTTGGGTTCTGGGGGTGAGCAGTTCTTC; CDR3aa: CASSLGSGGEQFF
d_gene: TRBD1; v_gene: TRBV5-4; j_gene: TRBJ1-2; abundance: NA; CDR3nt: TGTGCCAGCAGCTTGGGACAGGGTGGTATCTATGGCTACACCTTC; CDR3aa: CASSLGQGGIYGYTF
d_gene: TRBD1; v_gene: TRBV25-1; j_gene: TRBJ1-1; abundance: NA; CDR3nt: TGTGCCAGCAGTGACGGTAAACAGGGGGCTCCGAACACTGAAGCTTTCTTT; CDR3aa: CASSDGKQGAPNTEAFF
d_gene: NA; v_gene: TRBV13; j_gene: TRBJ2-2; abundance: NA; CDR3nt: TGTGCCAGCAGCTTAACGAGCGAAAACACCGGGGAGCTGTTTTTT; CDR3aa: CASSLTSENTGELFF
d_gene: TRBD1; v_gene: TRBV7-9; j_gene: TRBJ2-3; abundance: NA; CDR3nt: TGTGCCAGCAGCCCCGAGTCGGGACAGGGCTTAGATACGCAGTATTTT; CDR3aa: CASSPESGQGLDTQYF
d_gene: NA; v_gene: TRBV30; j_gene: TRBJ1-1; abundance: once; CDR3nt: TGTGCCTGGGCGGGTCCTGAAGCTTTCTTT; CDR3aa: CAWAGPEAFF
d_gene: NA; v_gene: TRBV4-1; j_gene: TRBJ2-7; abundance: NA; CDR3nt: TGCGCCAGCAGCCGGAAAGGGTACCCGGGGGAGGAGGTCCACGAGCAGTACTTC; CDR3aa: CASSRKGYPGEEVHEQYF
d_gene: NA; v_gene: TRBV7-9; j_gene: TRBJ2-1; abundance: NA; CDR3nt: TGTGCCAGCAGCTTAGTCTGGGACAACGACAATGAGCAGTTCTTC; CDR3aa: CASSLVWDNDNEQFF
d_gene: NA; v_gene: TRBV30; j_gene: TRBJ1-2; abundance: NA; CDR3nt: TGTGCCTGGACAGCCTCCTATGGCTACACCTTC; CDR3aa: CAWTASYGYTF
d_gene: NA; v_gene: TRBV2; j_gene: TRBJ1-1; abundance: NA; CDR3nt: TGTGCCAGCAGCAGGGTTACGAACACTGAAGCTTTCTTT; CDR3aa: CASSRVTNTEAFF
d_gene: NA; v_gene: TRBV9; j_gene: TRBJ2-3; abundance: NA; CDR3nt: TGTGCCAGCAGCCCCACGTTGGGCGTCACGGATACGCAGTATTTT; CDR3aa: CASSPTLGVTDTQYF
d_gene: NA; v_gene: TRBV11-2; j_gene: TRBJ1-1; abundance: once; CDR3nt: TGTGCCAGCACCATAAGTACGCAGAACACTGAAGCTTTCTTT; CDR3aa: CASTISTQNTEAFF
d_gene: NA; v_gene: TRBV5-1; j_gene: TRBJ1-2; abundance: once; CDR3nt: TGCGCCAGCAGCTTGGCCTCAGGGTTCTATGGCTACACCTTC; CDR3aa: CASSLASGFYGYTF
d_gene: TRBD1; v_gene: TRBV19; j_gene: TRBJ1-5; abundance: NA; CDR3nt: TGTGCCAGTAGTAAGGACAGGGACAATCAGCCCCAGCATTTT; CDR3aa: CASSKDRDNQPQHF
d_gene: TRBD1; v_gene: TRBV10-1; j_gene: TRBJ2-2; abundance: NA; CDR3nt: TGCGCCAGCACCGGACAGGGGGGGACCGGGGAGCTGTTTTTT; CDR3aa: CASTGQGGTGELFF
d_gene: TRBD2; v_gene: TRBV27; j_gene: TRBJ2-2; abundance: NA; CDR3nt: TGTGCCAGCAGTTTATCGACCGGGACCGGGAGGACCGGGGAGCTGTTTTTT; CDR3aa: CASSLSTGTGRTGELFF
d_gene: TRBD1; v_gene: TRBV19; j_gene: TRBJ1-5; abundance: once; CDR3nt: TGTGCCAGTAGTATCCCTTCGGACAGGGAAAGCAATCAGCCCCAGCATTTT; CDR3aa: CASSIPSDRESNQPQHF
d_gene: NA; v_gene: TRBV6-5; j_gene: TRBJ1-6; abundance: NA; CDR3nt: TGTGCCAGCAGTTACGACGGGGTTTACGCACCCCTCCACTTT; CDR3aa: CASSYDGVYAPLHF
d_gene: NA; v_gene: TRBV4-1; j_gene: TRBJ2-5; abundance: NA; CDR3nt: TGCGCCAGCAGCGGGGACTGGCAAGAGACCCAGTACTTC; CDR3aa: CASSGDWQETQYF
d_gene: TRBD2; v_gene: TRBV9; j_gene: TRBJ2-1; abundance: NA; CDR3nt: TGTGCCAGCAGCGTAGGAGGAGGACTAGCGGGGGGTGGGATTTACAATGAGCAGTTCTTC; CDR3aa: CASSVGGGLAGGGIYNEQFF
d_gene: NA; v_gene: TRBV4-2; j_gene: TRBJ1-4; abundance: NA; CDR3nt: TGTGCCAGCAGCCAAGATCTCGAGACCGGGGGGAAAAAACTGTTTTTT; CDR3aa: CASSQDLETGGKKLFF
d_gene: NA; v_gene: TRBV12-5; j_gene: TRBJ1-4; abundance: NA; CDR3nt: TGTGCTAGTGGTTTGGAACATGGATCACCTTCCGGAAAACTGTTTTTT; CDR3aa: CASGLEHGSPSGKLFF